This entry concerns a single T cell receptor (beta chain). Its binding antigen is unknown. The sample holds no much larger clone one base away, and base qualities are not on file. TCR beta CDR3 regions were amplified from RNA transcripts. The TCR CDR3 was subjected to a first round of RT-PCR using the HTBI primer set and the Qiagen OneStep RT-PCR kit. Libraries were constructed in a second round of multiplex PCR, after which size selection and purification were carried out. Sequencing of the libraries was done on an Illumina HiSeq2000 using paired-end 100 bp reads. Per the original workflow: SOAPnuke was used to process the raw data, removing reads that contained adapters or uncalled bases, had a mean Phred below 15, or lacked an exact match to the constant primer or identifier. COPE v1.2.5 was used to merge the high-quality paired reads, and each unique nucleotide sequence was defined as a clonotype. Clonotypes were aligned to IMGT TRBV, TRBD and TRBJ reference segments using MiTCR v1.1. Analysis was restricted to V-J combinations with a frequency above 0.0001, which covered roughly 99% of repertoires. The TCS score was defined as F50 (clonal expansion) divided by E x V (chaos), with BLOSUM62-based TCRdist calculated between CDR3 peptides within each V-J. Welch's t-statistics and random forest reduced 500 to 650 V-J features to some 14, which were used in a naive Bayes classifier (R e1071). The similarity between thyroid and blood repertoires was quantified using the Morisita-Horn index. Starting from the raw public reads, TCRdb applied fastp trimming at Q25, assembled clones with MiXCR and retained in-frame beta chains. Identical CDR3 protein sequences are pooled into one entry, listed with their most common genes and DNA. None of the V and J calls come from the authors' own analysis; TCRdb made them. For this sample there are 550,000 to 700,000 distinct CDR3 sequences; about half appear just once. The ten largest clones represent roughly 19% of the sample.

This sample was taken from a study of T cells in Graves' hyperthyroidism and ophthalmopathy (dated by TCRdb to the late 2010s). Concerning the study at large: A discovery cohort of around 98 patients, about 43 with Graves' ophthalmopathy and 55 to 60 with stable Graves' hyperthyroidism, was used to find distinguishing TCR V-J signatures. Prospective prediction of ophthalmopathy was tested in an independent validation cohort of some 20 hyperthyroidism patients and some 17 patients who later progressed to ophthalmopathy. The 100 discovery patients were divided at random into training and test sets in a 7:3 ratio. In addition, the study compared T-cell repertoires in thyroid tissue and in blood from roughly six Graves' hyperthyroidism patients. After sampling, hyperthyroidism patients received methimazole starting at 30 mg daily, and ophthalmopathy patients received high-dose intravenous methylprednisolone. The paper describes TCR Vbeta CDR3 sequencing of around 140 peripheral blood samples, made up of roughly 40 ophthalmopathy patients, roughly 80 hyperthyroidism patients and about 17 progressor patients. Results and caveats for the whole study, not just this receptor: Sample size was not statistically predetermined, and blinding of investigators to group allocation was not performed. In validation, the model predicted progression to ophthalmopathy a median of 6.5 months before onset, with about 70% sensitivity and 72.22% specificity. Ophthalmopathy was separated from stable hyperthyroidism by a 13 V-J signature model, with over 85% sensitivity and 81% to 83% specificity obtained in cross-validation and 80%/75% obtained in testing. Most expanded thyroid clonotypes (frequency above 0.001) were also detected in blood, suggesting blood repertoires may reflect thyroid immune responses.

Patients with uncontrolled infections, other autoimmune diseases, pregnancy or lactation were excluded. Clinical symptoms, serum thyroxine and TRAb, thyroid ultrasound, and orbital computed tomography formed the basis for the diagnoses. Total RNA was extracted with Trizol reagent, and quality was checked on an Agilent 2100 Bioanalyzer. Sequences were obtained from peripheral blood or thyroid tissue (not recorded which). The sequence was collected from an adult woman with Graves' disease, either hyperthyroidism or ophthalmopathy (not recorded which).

This receptor has the CDR3 CASSASPVPYSNQPQHF. At the DNA level, the sequence is TGTGCCAGCAGTGCTAGTCCAGTCCCCTATAGCAATCAGCCCCAGCATTTT. In this chain, TRBV9 is recombined with TRBJ1-5; no D gene can be assigned with confidence. Deletion took 5 bases off V and 0 bases off J, with a span of 18 bases between the germline ends. Taken from the germline V gene, the CDR1 and CDR2 loops are SGDLS and YYNGEE. The CDR3 starts with the cysteine, ends with the phenylalanine, and has 17 residues. Only the CDR3 region is kept as DNA, spanning 51 bases read in frame from base 1.